This T cell receptor beta chain was retrieved from a study of shared clonotypes between healthy human individuals. Study as a whole: Participating donors consisted of a couple of women and a few men aged 18 to 49. Each donor had three CD4 naive, three CD4 memory, two CD8 naive and one CD8 memory plate.

CDR1 is MGHRA and CDR2 is YSYEKL in the germline V gene. This CDR3 has 17 residues. V shed 1 base, J shed 1 base, and the junction held 8 bases outside the gene matches. TCRdb keeps only in-frame clones here, not all; method: immunoSEQ multiplex PCR. The sample lists over 2 million clones, 85% to 95% seen once, with 0.85% to 1.3% in the top ten. Naive CD8 cells were CD45RO-negative, positively selected for CCR7, excluding terminally differentiated effector memory CD45RA+ cells. The gene calls are TRBV4-1 and TRBJ2-7, with 9 bases aligning to TRBD2. This sequence was found in a man aged 18 to 30 in good health. Sequencing input: naive CD8+ T cells sorted from blood. The CDR3 nucleotides read TGCGCCAGCAGCCAAGCGAGTAGCGGGAGTGTTTCCTACGAGCAGTACTTC. Its protein is CASSQASSGSVSYEQYF.